The rows below give T cell receptor beta chains drawn from one sample of a study of radiotherapy plus CTLA-4 blockade in lung cancer. The repertoire was sequenced with immunoSEQ multiplex PCR; TCRdb's copy has only in-frame clones and lacks some. This sample has over 85,000 clones, with 65% to 80% found just once. The sequenced sample was peripheral blood, obtained from a patient treated with radiotherapy plus ipilimumab. These receptors originate from a human donor with non-small cell lung cancer who had a partial response to radiotherapy plus ipilimumab. Some clones in this sample may be carry-over from other donors' samples. CDR3s include the opening cysteine and the closing phenylalanine or tryptophan. D genes are given only for firm matches. Rows give clone size only sometimes, using once, few, many, or a class for an expanded clone.

j_call: TRBJ1-5; v_call: TRBV6-6; clone_size: -; d_call: TRBD1; cdr3_aa: CARNRGLRQPQHF; cdr3_nt: TGTGCCAGAAACAGGGGGCTACGGCAGCCCCAGCATTTT
j_call: TRBJ1-2; v_call: TRBV7-9; clone_size: -; d_call: -; cdr3_aa: CASSSTGYGYTF; cdr3_nt: TGTGCCAGCAGTTCGACAGGCTATGGCTACACCTTC
j_call: TRBJ2-1; v_call: TRBV2; clone_size: -; d_call: -; cdr3_aa: CASRPRTANNEQFF; cdr3_nt: TGTGCCAGTCGACCGAGGACAGCCAACAATGAGCAGTTCTTC
j_call: TRBJ1-3; v_call: TRBV19; clone_size: few; d_call: TRBD1; cdr3_aa: CASSRPGGPPGNTIYF; cdr3_nt: TGTGCCAGTAGTCGCCCAGGGGGCCCCCCCGGAAACACCATATATTTT
j_call: TRBJ1-2; v_call: TRBV5-6; clone_size: -; d_call: -; cdr3_aa: CASSLIGNGYTF; cdr3_nt: TGTGCCAGCAGCCTAATCGGGAATGGCTACACCTTC
j_call: TRBJ2-7; v_call: TRBV28; clone_size: -; d_call: TRBD2; cdr3_aa: CASVSWGGGSYEQYF; cdr3_nt: TGTGCCAGCGTATCCTGGGGGGGTGGGTCCTACGAGCAGTACTTC
j_call: TRBJ1-2; v_call: TRBV4-3; clone_size: -; d_call: TRBD1; cdr3_aa: CASSQAGQPPHYGYTF; cdr3_nt: TGCGCCAGCAGCCAAGCGGGACAGCCTCCTCACTATGGCTACACCTTC
j_call: TRBJ2-1; v_call: TRBV20-1; clone_size: -; d_call: TRBD2; cdr3_aa: CSAEGRARQFF; cdr3_nt: TGCAGTGCTGAAGGGAGGGCTCGGCAGTTCTTC
j_call: TRBJ2-7; v_call: TRBV28; clone_size: -; d_call: TRBD2; cdr3_aa: CASTSGLADPVGRGQYF; cdr3_nt: TGTGCCAGCACCTCCGGACTAGCGGACCCTGTGGGTCGGGGGCAGTACTTC
j_call: TRBJ2-3; v_call: TRBV25-1; clone_size: few; d_call: -; cdr3_aa: CASSEWGGLLGDTQYF; cdr3_nt: TGTGCCAGCAGTGAATGGGGGGGGCTCCTTGGAGATACGCAGTATTTT
j_call: TRBJ1-2; v_call: TRBV6-5; clone_size: -; d_call: TRBD1; cdr3_aa: CASSYRQGGYTF; cdr3_nt: TGTGCCAGCAGTTACCGACAGGGAGGCTACACCTTC